This TCR beta chain was obtained from a study of blood T cell repertoires in COVID-19. About the study: Material from acute and convalescent COVID-19 was sourced from the United States, Italy and Spain. T cells, B-cell-depleted T cells, or PBMCs provided the cDNA or gDNA that served as material.

The CDR3 runs 20 residues. V was clipped by 2 bases and J by 0 bases; unmatched bases: 18. Germline CDR1 and CDR2: GTSNPN and SVGIG (reference sequence). Authors' processing steps: Amplification from reference gene primers served as the basis for estimated nucleated cell counts. The protocol was immunoSEQ multiplex PCR, while the TCRdb copy is restricted to in-frame clones and leaves out a portion. V, J and clone size derive from that table, while D and trimming were established from the DNA sequence. The repertoire has under 150,000 clones, around 76% of them found once; the top ten carry 3.5% to 4.5%.

Material: peripheral blood. The V gene is TRBV30, the J gene TRBJ1-4; 7 bases are a match to TRBD1. The receptor's source is a man in his sixties with acute or convalescent COVID-19. CDR3 bases: TGTGCCTGGAGTATAGAAAGGGGGCAGATCCCTTATTCAACTAATGAAAAACTGTTTTTT. Translated, it gives CAWSIERGQIPYSTNEKLFF.